This T cell receptor beta chain came from a study of blood T cell repertoires in COVID-19. CDR1 and CDR2 from the germline V gene are MGHDK and SYGVNS. V lost 5 bases and J 0 bases, leaving 7 bases between the germline ends. This CDR3 region has 13 residues. This table comes from immunoSEQ multiplex PCR, and its TCRdb copy is limited to in-frame clones, with some not included. The table shows about 150,000 clones, with more than 65% occurring only once. The J gene is TRBJ1-1, the V gene TRBV25-1, with D hard to call. The receptor comes from a woman aged 50 to 60 with acute or convalescent COVID-19. Sequences were obtained from peripheral blood. The chain's CDR3 is CASSISVNTEAFF. The DNA for the CDR3 is TGTGCCAGCAGTATTAGCGTGAACACTGAAGCTTTCTTT.